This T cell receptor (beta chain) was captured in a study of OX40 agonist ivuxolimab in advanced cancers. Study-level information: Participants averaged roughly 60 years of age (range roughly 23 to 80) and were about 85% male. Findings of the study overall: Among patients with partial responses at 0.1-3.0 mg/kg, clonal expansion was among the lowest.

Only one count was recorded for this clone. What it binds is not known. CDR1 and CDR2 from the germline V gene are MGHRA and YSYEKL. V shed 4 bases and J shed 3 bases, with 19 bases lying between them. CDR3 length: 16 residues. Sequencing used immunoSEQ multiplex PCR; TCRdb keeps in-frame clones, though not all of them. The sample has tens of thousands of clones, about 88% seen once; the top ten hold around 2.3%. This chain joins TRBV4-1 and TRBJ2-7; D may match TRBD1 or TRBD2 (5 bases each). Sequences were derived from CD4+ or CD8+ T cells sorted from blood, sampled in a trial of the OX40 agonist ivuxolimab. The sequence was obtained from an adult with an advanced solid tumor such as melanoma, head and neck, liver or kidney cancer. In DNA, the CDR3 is TGCGCCAGCAGCCGAGGGAGAGCGCAGGGTAACTACGAGCAGTACTTC. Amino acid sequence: CASSRGRAQGNYEQYF.